This TCR beta chain was captured by sequencing in a study of blood T cells in healthy people across ages. V lost 0 bases to trimming and J lost 5 bases, with 14 bases between them. The length of the CDR3 is 15 residues. Germline CDR1 is SGHNT and CDR2 is YYREEE (reference sequence). A J-beta primer mix and a sample-barcoded 5' primer were used in a second PCR of roughly 7 to 12 cycles. Each CDR3 protein is one row after TCRdb ran MiXCR on the 5' RACE reads. The sample includes around 1,000,000 distinct CDR3 sequences, roughly 24% seen only once; the top ten take about 0.8%. These data also formed part of another study, on T cells of mothers and their children. That report adds: Mothers yielded over 8.5 million CDR3 reads, children several million each.

The sample consisted of blood. This receptor was identified in a girl aged 2 to 9 in good health. The genes are TRBV5-4 and TRBJ2-5, with D possibly being TRBD1 or TRBD2 (6 bases each). CDR3 coding DNA: TGTGCCAGCAGCTTGGAAGGGGGGCGAGTGGAGACCCAGTACTTC. Translating it yields CASSLEGGRVETQYF.